This TCR beta chain was identified in a study of cytomegalovirus exposure and HLA in healthy donors. Primers: 60 Vbeta forward and 13 Jbeta reverse. The protocol was immunoSEQ multiplex PCR, while the TCRdb copy is restricted to in-frame clones and leaves out a portion. The repertoire holds around 140,000 clones, with roughly 9.6% as singletons. Germline lookup yields CDR1 SGHNT and CDR2 YYREEE (reference sequence). This CDR3 spans 17 amino acids. Deletions cut 4 bases from V and 0 bases from J, with 19 bases between. The sequenced sample consisted of PBMCs. This receptor was taken from a woman aged 40 to 50 in good health and CMV-seropositive. The chain joins TRBV5-4 to TRBJ2-5; D gene ambiguous. The CDR3 loop is CASSRVESTQYQETQYF. The CDR3 DNA reads as TGTGCCAGCAGCCGTGTCGAAAGTACACAGTACCAAGAGACCCAGTACTTC.